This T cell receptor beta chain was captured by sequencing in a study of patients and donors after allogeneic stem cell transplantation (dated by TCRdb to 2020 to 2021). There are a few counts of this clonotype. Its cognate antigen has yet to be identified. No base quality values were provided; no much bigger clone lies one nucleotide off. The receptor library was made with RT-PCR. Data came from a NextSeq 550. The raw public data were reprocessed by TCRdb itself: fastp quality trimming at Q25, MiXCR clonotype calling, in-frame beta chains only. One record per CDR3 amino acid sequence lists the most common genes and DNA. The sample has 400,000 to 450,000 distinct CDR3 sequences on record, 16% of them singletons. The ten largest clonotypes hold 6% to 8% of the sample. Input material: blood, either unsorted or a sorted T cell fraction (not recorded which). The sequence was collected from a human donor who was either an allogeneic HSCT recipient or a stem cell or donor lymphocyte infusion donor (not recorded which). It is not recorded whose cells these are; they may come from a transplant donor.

The CDR3 protein is CASSLSGGQGQPQHF. The nucleotide sequence reads TGTGCCAGCAGTTTATCTGGGGGGCAGGGACAGCCCCAGCATTTT. The chain links TRBV27 with TRBJ1-5; the D gene is perhaps TRBD1, on 6 matching bases. Deletion took 0 bases off V and 7 bases off J, with a span of 13 bases between the germline ends. CDR1 and CDR2 were assigned from the germline V gene (reference sequence) as MNHEY and SMNVEV. The CDR3 sequence holds 15 residues, the cysteine and phenylalanine included. The DNA shown is the 45-base CDR3, in frame from base 1.